This TCR beta chain was sequenced in a study of OX40 agonist ivuxolimab in advanced cancers. Turning to the study itself: Ivuxolimab, an antibody that agonizes OX40 (CD134), was administered to the patients.

Regarding this clone: The antigen is unknown.

Study-level points and caveats: What antigens the expanded peripheral T cells recognized was never established. Researchers report that CD8+ T cells had, on average, more expanded clones than CD4+.

The CDR3 covers 15 residues. The germline V gene has CDR1 LNHNV and CDR2 YYDKDF (reference sequence). V lost 1 base, J lost 6 bases, and 16 bases lay in between. Sequencing used immunoSEQ multiplex PCR; TCRdb keeps in-frame clones, though not all of them. The repertoire holds approximately 53,000 clones, 85% to 95% seen once, with almost 25% in the top ten. The V gene is TRBV15, the J gene TRBJ2-7, with unresolved D. This clonotype was obtained from an adult with an advanced solid tumor such as melanoma, head and neck, liver or kidney cancer. This specimen was CD4+ or CD8+ T cells sorted from blood, taken in a trial of the OX40 agonist ivuxolimab. The CDR3 nucleotides are TGTGCCACCAGCAGAGCAGAGGCCTCGGCCCTCGAGCAGTACTTC. Translation: CATSRAEASALEQYF.